The TCR beta chain described here comes from a study of early stage breast cancer tumors. Findings and caveats of the study: Most shared enriched TCRB sequences were commonly generated ones.

Germline CDR1 is SEHNR and CDR2 is FQNEAQ (reference sequence). The CDR3 is made up of 16 amino acids. Trimming stripped 1 base from V and 6 bases from J, with 18 bases between. The adjacent normal breast tissue was taken roughly 1.8-4.5 cm from the tumor. As for this clone: Its antigen is as yet unknown.

Blood replicates held 0.5 ug DNA, tumor or normal breast roughly 1.5 ug, two each. Produced via immunoSEQ multiplex PCR; TCRdb's table is partial and in-frame only. The sample lists 2,500 to 3,000 clones, about 65% occurring once. Specimen: normal breast tissue next to the tumor. The chain is built from TRBV7-9 and TRBJ1-1; no clear D gene. The clonotype was recovered from a person aged 45 to 59 with breast cancer. The CDR3 sequence: CASSLGLPGITAEAFF. The CDR3 DNA sequence: TGTGCCAGCAGCTTAGGCCTTCCGGGCATAACGGCTGAAGCTTTCTTT.